The rows below give T cell receptor beta chains drawn from one sample of a study of CD8+ T cells in alopecia areata. TCRdb keeps only in-frame clones here, not all; method: immunoSEQ multiplex PCR. The profile shows over 100,000 clones, more than 40% of them singletons. This sample comprised CD4+ T cells sorted from blood, obtained at week 4, from a patient treated with tofacitinib. Receptors were obtained from a human donor with alopecia areata. CDR3s include the opening cysteine and the closing phenylalanine or tryptophan. D genes are given only for firm matches. Expanded clones are given a class, and other clones once, few, many or no size at all.

>TRBJ2-7|few|-|12|TRBV29-1
CSARVGDYEQYF
TGCAGCGCCCGGGTGGGGGACTACGAGCAGTACTTC
>TRBJ2-1|-|TRBD2|16|TRBV30
CAWSAPGLAGLNEQFF
TGTGCCTGGAGTGCCCCGGGACTAGCGGGTCTCAATGAGCAGTTCTTC
>TRBJ2-3|few|-|14|TRBV5-1
CASRKRSDTDTQYF
TGCGCCAGCAGAAAGAGAAGCGACACAGATACGCAGTATTTT
>TRBJ1-2|-|-|12|TRBV15
CATSRDVVGYTF
TGTGCCACCAGCAGAGATGTAGTCGGCTACACCTTC
>TRBJ2-1|-|-|11|TRBV30
CAWNSGRLSFF
TGTGCCTGGAATAGTGGGAGGTTGTCATTCTTC
>TRBJ2-1|few|TRBD1|14|TRBV5-1
CASSSGTDLREQFF
TGCGCCAGCAGCTCGGGGACAGACCTTCGGGAGCAGTTCTTC
>TRBJ1-3|few|-|17|TRBV6-1
CASSEADRRRSGNTIYF
TGTGCCAGCAGTGAAGCTGACAGGCGTCGTTCTGGAAACACCATATATTTT
>TRBJ2-1|-|-|15|TRBV6-5
CASTERGSSYNEQFF
TGTGCCAGCACCGAACGGGGCAGCTCCTACAATGAGCAGTTCTTC
>TRBJ2-7|once|TRBD1|14|TRBV29-1
CSVAGTGESYEQYF
TGCAGCGTAGCCGGGACAGGGGAGTCCTACGAGCAGTACTTC
>TRBJ1-5|-|-|13|TRBV29-1
CSVGHQNDQPQHF
TGCAGCGTTGGACACCAGAATGATCAGCCCCAGCATTTT
>TRBJ2-1|many|-|16|TRBV4-1
CASSQVDLMIYNEQFF
TGCGCCAGCAGCCAAGTGGACCTTATGATCTACAATGAGCAGTTCTTC
>TRBJ1-2|once|TRBD1|15|TRBV4-1
CASSQGQGANYGYTF
TGCGCCAGCAGCCAGGGACAGGGGGCTAACTATGGCTACACCTTC
>TRBJ2-7|once|TRBD2|14|TRBV11-2
CASRGAGVPYEQYF
TGTGCCAGCAGGGGAGCGGGGGTCCCCTACGAGCAGTACTTC
>TRBJ2-7|-|-|13|TRBV30
CAWSGSGTYEQYF
TGTGCCTGGAGTGGATCAGGGACCTACGAGCAGTACTTC
>TRBJ1-5|-|TRBD1|13|TRBV29-1
CSVGDRLNQPQHF
TGCAGCGTCGGGGACAGACTCAATCAGCCCCAGCATTTT
>TRBJ2-1|-|-|13|TRBV30
CAWSRESYNEQFF
TGTGCCTGGAGTCGGGAGTCCTACAATGAGCAGTTCTTC
>TRBJ1-1|-|-|14|TRBV5-4
CASSPGGTYTEAFF
TGTGCCAGCAGCCCTGGAGGTACATACACTGAAGCTTTCTTT
>TRBJ2-1|-|TRBD1|14|TRBV27
CASSLPGQGRNWFF
TGTGCCAGCAGTTTACCGGGACAGGGTCGAAATTGGTTCTTC
>TRBJ1-1|-|-|11|TRBV6-6
CASLKNTEAFF
TGTGCCAGCCTCAAGAACACTGAAGCTTTCTTT
>TRBJ2-3|-|-|14|TRBV6-1
CASRLAASTDTQYF
TGTGCCAGCAGATTAGCGGCTAGCACAGATACGCAGTATTTT
>TRBJ2-3|medium-sized|TRBD2|16|TRBV7-9
CASSSGAGVNTDTQYF
TGTGCCAGCAGCTCCGGAGCGGGGGTGAACACAGATACGCAGTATTTT
>TRBJ2-3|-|TRBD2|15|TRBV6-6
CASQMGGSSTDTQYF
TGTGCCAGTCAAATGGGGGGGAGTAGCACAGATACGCAGTATTTT
>TRBJ2-7|-|-|12|TRBV6-9
CASTGDLSEQYF
TGTGCCAGCACCGGAGACTTGTCGGAGCAGTACTTC
>TRBJ2-7|-|-|16|TRBV29-1
CSVEQVLRQFTYEQYF
TGCAGCGTTGAACAGGTTTTGCGGCAGTTTACCTACGAGCAGTACTTC
>TRBJ2-6|few|-|15|TRBV2
CASKGPLTGANVLTF
TGTGCCAGCAAAGGGCCCCTGACTGGGGCCAACGTCCTGACTTTC
>TRBJ1-3|-|TRBD1|15|TRBV30
CAWSVQGGSGNTIYF
TGTGCCTGGAGTGTACAGGGGGGCTCTGGAAACACCATATATTTT